Each of the 16 T cell receptor beta chains below was sequenced from the same sample in a study of cytomegalovirus exposure and HLA in healthy donors. The primer mix had 60 Vbeta and 13 Jbeta primers. The repertoire was sequenced with immunoSEQ multiplex PCR; TCRdb's copy has only in-frame clones and lacks some. This sample has 100,000 to 130,000 clones; about 81% occur once, and the top ten carry 2% to 3%. The sequenced material came from PBMCs. All receptors derive from a man aged 30 to 45 in good health and CMV-seropositive.

This clone is medium-sized (0.01 to 0.1%). This chain connects TRBV5-6 to TRBJ1-4, with TRBD1 as a possible D gene (5 bases). Trimming pared 1 base from V and 4 bases from J, leaving 14 bases between. The CDR3 contains 16 residues. Germline V CDR1 and CDR2: SGHDT, YYEEEE. The DNA for the CDR3 is TGTGCCAGCAGCTTGTCCGCGGGGCTGAGTAATGAAAAACTGTTTTTT. Protein product: CASSLSAGLSNEKLFF.

V gene TRBV30 combines with J gene TRBJ1-5; possibly TRBD1 for D (5 bases). Germline V gene data show CDR1 as GTSNPN and CDR2 as SVGIG (reference sequence). This CDR3 has 12 amino acids. The CDR3: CAWGRDNQPQHF. The CDR3 DNA reads as TGTGCTTGGGGACGGGATAATCAGCCCCAGCATTTT.

Remarks on this clone: One end of the junction fails to match germline, which may point to a read error. The rearrangement links TRBV2 to TRBJ2-6; tentative D call: TRBD2 (7 bases). Per germline, CDR1 SNHLY and CDR2 FYNNEI. The CDR3 covers 14 residues. CDR3 sequence reads: CASTPRAGANGLTF. CDR3 coding DNA: TGTGCCAGCACCCCACGTGCGGGGGCCAACGGCCTGACTTTC.

DNA for the CDR3: TGCGCCAGCAGCATAACTTCAGGACTAGCGGGGGGTTCAAATGAGCAGTTCTTC. Its translation: CASSITSGLAGGSNEQFF. The rearrangement joins TRBV5-1 to TRBJ2-1; TRBD2 matches at 14 bases. The CDR3 sequence is 18 residues long. V shed 4 bases and J 7 bases; nucleotides not matched to a gene: 13. CDR1 and CDR2 from the germline V gene are SGHRS and YFSETQ.

The gene calls are TRBV4-1 and TRBJ2-4; possibly TRBD2 for D (5 bases). V lost 1 base and J 15 bases, leaving 16 bases between the germline ends. Per germline, CDR1 MGHRA and CDR2 YSYEKL. The CDR3 covers 13 residues. CDR3 region: CASSQATGGSLYF. In DNA, the CDR3 is TGCGCCAGCAGCCAAGCGACCGGAGGCAGTCTGTACTTC.

A single count supports this clone. V usage is TRBV11-3 and J usage is TRBJ2-1; 7 nucleotides match TRBD1. CDR1 is SGHNT, CDR2 YENEEA, per germline. Losses at the gene ends were 1 base for V and 6 bases for J; bases not matched to a gene: 6. This CDR3 is 15 amino acids long. The CDR3 DNA reads as TGTGCCAGCAGCTTAGTGCAGGGGGTAGGCAATGAGCAGTTCTTC. As protein: CASSLVQGVGNEQFF.

The chain is built from TRBV7-9 and TRBJ1-6; perhaps TRBD1 as D (6 bases). This CDR3 spans 16 amino acids. The V end lost 8 bases, the J end lost 7 bases, and 21 bases lay between the germline ends. CDR1 and CDR2 (germline): SEHNR, FQNEAQ (reference sequence). The DNA of the CDR3 is TGTGCCAGCGGGGGATTTGGGACATCTCCGAATTCACCCCTCCACTTT. This translates into CASGGFGTSPNSPLHF. The complete variable domain, with remaining parts taken from reference TRBV7-9 and TRBJ1-6, reads DTGVSQNPRHKITKRGQNVTFRCDPISEHNRLYWYRQTLGQGPEFLTYFQNEAQLEKSRLLSDRFSAERPKGSFSTLEIQRTEQGDSAMYLCASGGFGTSPNSPLHFGNGTRLTVT.

The chain carries TRBV5-1 and TRBJ1-4; tentatively, D is TRBD1 (5 bases). Trimming took 4 bases from V and 0 from J, leaving 7 bases between them. This CDR3 has 14 amino acids. CDR1 SGHRS and CDR2 YFSETQ come from the germline V gene. The CDR3, as DNA: TGCGCCAGCAGCGTGACAGCAACTAATGAAAAACTGTTTTTT. This translates into CASSVTATNEKLFF.

This chain links TRBV7-8 with TRBJ2-7, with D unclear. The CDR3 totals 14 residues. V was clipped by 1 base and J by 1 base, with 8 bases between them. Germline V gene sequence: CDR1 SGHVS, CDR2 FQNEAQ. The CDR3 here is CASSLVRLSYEQYF. DNA of the CDR3: TGTGCCAGCAGCTTAGTGAGGCTTTCCTACGAGCAGTACTTC.

This clone has a single count. The gene calls are TRBV6-5 and TRBJ2-1; 8 bases match TRBD1. The germline V gene has CDR1 MNHEY and CDR2 SVGAGI. V lost 2 bases, J lost 7 bases, and 1 base stayed unmatched. The CDR3 consists of 13 residues. The CDR3 DNA follows: TGTGCCAGCAGTTACCAGGGGGCGAATGAGCAGTTCTTC. Protein product: CASSYQGANEQFF.

This chain connects TRBV5-1 to TRBJ2-7, with a tentative D call TRBD1 (5 bases). CDR1 is SGHRS, CDR2 YFSETQ, per germline. The CDR3 runs to 14 residues. V was trimmed by 3 bases and J by 5 bases, leaving 15 bases between them. The CDR3 nucleotides read TGCGCCAGCAGCTCACGAAGGGGTTCTCACGAGCAGTACTTC. Its protein is CASSSRRGSHEQYF.

V and J are TRBV7-9 and TRBJ2-1; 7 bases fit TRBD2. CDR3 length equals 13 residues. From germline, CDR1 is SEHNR and CDR2 FQNEAQ (reference sequence). Trimming took 8 bases from V and 6 from J; bases not matched to a gene: 7. DNA of the CDR3: TGTGCCAGCGGAGGGGTAGCGGGCAATGAGCAGTTCTTC. It codes for CASGGVAGNEQFF.

In this sample, this clone turned up a few times. This sequence joins TRBV11-3 and TRBJ1-1; 8 nucleotides align to TRBD1. In germline, CDR1 is SGHNT, CDR2 YENEEA. V was pared by 6 bases and J by 3 bases, with 6 bases of the junction left unmatched. CDR3 length: 14 amino acids. The CDR3 nucleotides read TGTGCCAGCAGTCGGCAGGGGGCTTACACTGAAGCTTTCTTT. Amino acids: CASSRQGAYTEAFF.

The chain is built from TRBV7-9 and TRBJ2-3, with TRBD1 as a possible D gene (7 bases). Trimming shortened V by 11 bases and J by 5 bases, and 14 bases separated the two germline ends. Germline CDR1 is SEHNR and CDR2 is FQNEAQ (reference sequence). The CDR3 has 12 amino acids. The CDR3: CAGGQGVDTQYF. CDR3 nucleotide sequence: TGTGCCGGGGGGCAGGGGGTAGATACGCAGTATTTT.

This clone was seen only once. The chain recombines TRBV30 with TRBJ1-5; TRBD1 might be the D (6 bases). The germline gives CDR1 GTSNPN, CDR2 SVGIG (reference sequence). Trimming cost V 2 bases and J 2 bases, with 19 bases left between them. The CDR3 contains 17 residues. The CDR3, as DNA: TGTGCCTGGAGTTTTAGCAGGGGAGACCTGCGCAATCAGCCCCAGCATTTT. Its translation is CAWSFSRGDLRNQPQHF.

This chain links TRBV5-1 with TRBJ1-1; D not certain. Between the trimmed V and J ends, which lost 3 bases and 2 bases, there was a span of 11 bases. Germline assignment: CDR1 SGHRS and CDR2 YFSETQ. There are 14 residues in the CDR3. CDR3 in amino acids: CASSSTKINTEAFF. The CDR3 DNA follows: TGCGCCAGCAGCTCGACAAAGATAAACACTGAAGCTTTCTTT.